This T cell receptor (beta chain) derives from a study of blood T cells in healthy people across ages. Germline loops: CDR1 LGHNA, CDR2 YNFKEQ. The CDR3 is made up of 17 amino acids. V was clipped by 0 bases and J by 4 bases; unmatched bases: 11. A second 7 to 11 cycle PCR used barcoded and J-beta primers. Every sample produced at least 3 million CDR3-containing paired-end reads. MiXCR, run by TCRdb on the 5' RACE reads, gives a single entry per CDR3 protein. Of about 1,600,000 distinct CDR3 sequences listed, roughly 45% were seen once; the top ten hold under 8%. The sample consisted of blood. The V gene is TRBV4-2, the J gene TRBJ2-5, with 7 positions matching TRBD2. This TCR was sampled from a woman between 18 and 30 years old in good health. The CDR3 DNA is TGTGCCAGCAGCCAAGATCCCTCCGCTAGCGGAGGAGAGACCCAGTACTTC. Its translation: CASSQDPSASGGETQYF.